This TCR beta chain comes out of a study of blood T cell repertoires in COVID-19. Turning to the study itself: The origin of the acute and convalescent COVID-19 samples was the United States, Italy and Spain. The analysed material was cDNA or gDNA that came from T cells, B-cell-depleted T cells, or PBMCs.

Original handling: Researchers report that nucleated cell counts were estimated from reference gene primer amplification. TCRdb's copy holds only in-frame clones and misses some; the assay was immunoSEQ multiplex PCR. V, J and clone size reflect that table, while D and trimming were determined from the DNA. The sample yields approximately 70,000 clones, 70% to 80% seen once. The germline V and J ends were trimmed by 2 bases and 13 bases, with 16 bases remaining between them. The length of the CDR3 is 13 residues. CDR1 is SGHDT, CDR2 YYEEEE, per germline. The chain uses TRBV5-6 and TRBJ2-1, with TRBD1 as a possible D gene (5 bases). The TCR was taken from a man in his 60s with active or convalescent COVID-19. The sequencing sample was made of peripheral blood. CDR3 amino acids: CASSFAGNRGQFF. The CDR3 DNA is TGTGCCAGCAGCTTTGCAGGGAATAGAGGCCAGTTCTTC. The full variable domain, its missing parts supplied by reference TRBV5-6 and TRBJ2-1, is DAGVTQSPTHLIKTRGQQVTLRCSPKSGHDTVSWYQQALGQGPQFIFQYYEEEERQRGNFPDRFSGHQFPNYSSELNVNALLLGDSALYLCASSFAGNRGQFFGPGTRLTVL.